Presented here are 9 T cell receptor beta chains from one specimen sequenced in a study of T cell repertoires in cytomegalovirus infection. A single record per CDR3 protein comes from TCRdb applying MiXCR to the reads. The sample has more than 650,000 distinct CDR3 sequences; approximately 40% are singletons. Sequenced sample: PBMCs. These receptors were taken from a human donor in good health (CMV status not recorded). Some clones in this sample may be carry-over from other donors' samples.

This clonotype was detected a few times. This rearrangement joins TRBV7-9 to TRBJ2-5; 11 positions match TRBD1. Germline V gene sequence: CDR1 SEHNR, CDR2 FQNEAQ (reference sequence). The CDR3 totals 16 residues. Trimming took 4 bases from V and 5 from J; bases not matched to a gene: 9. The CDR3 loop reads CASSSPGQGARETQYF. The CDR3 DNA is TGTGCCAGCAGCTCACCTGGACAGGGGGCCAGGGAGACCCAGTACTTC.

The chain carries TRBV5-1 and TRBJ2-3; a possible D gene is TRBD1 (6 bases). V lost 1 base and J 1 base, leaving 13 bases between the germline ends. Germline assignment: CDR1 SGHRS and CDR2 YFSETQ. The CDR3 is made up of 16 amino acids. The CDR3 DNA sequence: TGCGCCAGCAGCTTGCAGGGGAGTACTGGCACAGATACGCAGTATTTT. This gives the protein CASSLQGSTGTDTQYF.

Only a few counts were recorded for this clonotype. V gene TRBV27 combines with J gene TRBJ2-3, with 9 bases lining up with TRBD1. Germline CDR1 MNHEY, CDR2 SMNVEV (reference sequence). The CDR3 has 15 amino acids. V was clipped by 3 bases and J by 8 bases; unmatched bases: 9. In nucleotides, the CDR3 is TGTGCCAGCAGTTTCGGACAGGGGTCAATGGGTACGCAGTATTTT. Translation: CASSFGQGSMGTQYF.

A single count supports this clonotype. Being one base from a much bigger clone, this may be a read error. The J gene is TRBJ2-5, the V gene TRBV6-1; D unresolved. This CDR3 is 14 amino acids long. The germline gives CDR1 MNHNS, CDR2 SASEGT. The CDR3 region has the DNA TGTGCCATCAGTGACCGGGCTGGAGTGCAGACCCAGTACTTC. Residues: CAISDRAGVQTQYF.

At least ten counts were recorded for this clonotype. The rearrangement uses TRBV7-6 and TRBJ2-7; the D is unclear. Germline V CDR1 and CDR2: SGHVS, FNYEAQ. V lost 2 bases and J 0 bases, leaving 8 bases between the germline ends. The CDR3 length is 14 residues. CDR3 sequence: CASSLMGSSYEQYF. CDR3 in DNA: TGTGCCAGCAGCTTAATGGGTAGCTCCTACGAGCAGTACTTC. The complete variable domain, with remaining parts taken from reference TRBV7-6 and TRBJ2-7, reads GAGVSQSPRYKVTKRGQDVALRCDPISGHVSLYWYRQALGQGPEFLTYFNYEAQQDKSGLPNDRFSAERPEGSISTLTIQRTEQRDSAMYRCASSLMGSSYEQYFGPGTRLTVT.

This chain links TRBV6-1 with TRBJ2-2, with 9 bases lining up with TRBD1. The CDR3 has 15 residues. J lost 7 bases, V lost 6 bases, and 9 bases had no gene match. Germline CDR1 MNHNS, CDR2 SASEGT. The CDR3 spells CASSPDRGVNGELFF. The CDR3 DNA follows: TGTGCCAGCAGCCCAGACAGGGGGGTTAACGGGGAGCTGTTTTTT.

This clonotype was observed a few times. This CDR3 reads CASSFPRDRVSQYF. CDR3 coding DNA: TGTGCCAGCAGCTTTCCCCGGGACAGGGTGTCCCAGTACTTC. The chain joins TRBV7-8 to TRBJ2-5; 9 bases are shared with TRBD1. Germline V gene sequence: CDR1 SGHVS, CDR2 FQNEAQ. The V and J ends lost 3 bases and 9 bases, in that order; junction bases with no gene match: 8. This CDR3 has 14 residues. The entire variable domain, with the rest obtained from reference TRBV7-8 and TRBJ2-5, is as follows: GAGVSQSPRYKVAKRGQDVALRCDPISGHVSLFWYQQALGQGPEFLTYFQNEAQLDKSGLPSDRFFAERPEGSVSTLKIQRTQQEDSAVYLCASSFPRDRVSQYFGPGTRLLVL.

At least ten counts were recorded for this clonotype. The chain couples TRBV7-2 to TRBJ1-1; possibly TRBD1 for D (5 bases). This CDR3 spans 20 amino acids. Between the trimmed V and J ends, which lost 4 bases and 0 bases, there was a span of 27 bases. Germline V CDR1 and CDR2: SGHTA, FQGNSA. CDR3 in amino acids: CASSSSGAGQGLNLNTEAFF. CDR3 nucleotide sequence: TGTGCCAGCAGCTCTTCTGGGGCGGGCCAGGGCCTTAACCTGAACACTGAAGCTTTCTTT.

V is TRBV7-3 and J is TRBJ2-1; TRBD1 aligns across 9 bases. The germline V gene has CDR1 SGHTA and CDR2 FQGTGA. This CDR3 has 13 residues. V lost 4 bases and J lost 9; bases outside the gene matches: 4. CDR3 nucleotides: TGTGCCAGCAGCTACAGGGGGCGAGGTGAGCAGTTCTTC. It encodes CASSYRGRGEQFF.